The rows below give T cell receptor beta chains drawn from one sample of a study of cytomegalovirus exposure and HLA in healthy donors. Here immunoSEQ multiplex PCR was the method, and the copy in TCRdb shows in-frame clones only, minus some. The table includes about 140,000 clones, roughly 88% detected once. Sequences were obtained from PBMCs. The receptors were sampled from a woman in her thirties or forties in good health and CMV-seronegative. Each CDR3 is given with its conserved first and last residue. D genes are given only for firm matches. Clone size is stated in some rows and not others, as once, few, many or a class when expanded.

V,J,size,D,DNA,CDR3
TRBV28,TRBJ2-3,.,TRBD2,TGTGCCAGCAGTACCCGCCTAGCGGGAGAATTCTTTACGCAGTATTTT,CASSTRLAGEFFTQYF
TRBV7-2,TRBJ2-1,.,.,TGTGCCAGCAGCTTATCGTTCGGGTCATCCTACAATGAGCAGTTCTTC,CASSLSFGSSYNEQFF
TRBV6-5,TRBJ2-7,.,.,TGTGCCAGCAGTTACGGGCCATCCTACGAGCAGTACTTC,CASSYGPSYEQYF
TRBV29-1,TRBJ2-1,.,.,TGCAGCGTTGTGGAACAGGACCTATACAATGAGCAGTTCTTC,CSVVEQDLYNEQFF
TRBV28,TRBJ1-3,.,TRBD1,TGTGCCAGCAGTTCTCAAACCGGGGACAGCACTGGAAACACCATATATTTT,CASSSQTGDSTGNTIYF
TRBV21-1,TRBJ1-1,.,.,TGTGCCAGCAGCCCTACCCTAACGAGTTTTTACGCGAACACTGAAGCTTTCTTT,CASSPTLTSFYANTEAFF
TRBV28,TRBJ1-4,few,.,TGTGCCAGCGAAGGGGATAATGAAAAACTGTTTTTT,CASEGDNEKLFF
TRBV7-8,TRBJ2-5,.,.,TGTGCCAGCAGCCCCAATAGGGGGGGGTCGGGACTCATGGTAACCCAGTACTTC,CASSPNRGGSGLMVTQYF
TRBV6-1,TRBJ2-5,.,TRBD2,TGTGCCAGCAGTGAAGGACTAATGGCGGGAGGGAAGGGGGAGACCCAGTACTTC,CASSEGLMAGGKGETQYF
TRBV4-3,TRBJ2-5,.,.,TGCGCCAGCAGCCCAGACAGCGGGCTAGGTGGGACCCAGTACTTC,CASSPDSGLGGTQYF
TRBV7-9,TRBJ2-1,once,TRBD2,TGTTCCAGCAGCTATTCTAGCGGGGAGCAGTTCTTC,CSSSYSSGEQFF
TRBV27,TRBJ2-1,.,.,TGTGCCAGCAGTAAATACTGGGAGGACAATGAGCAGTTCTTC,CASSKYWEDNEQFF
TRBV9,TRBJ2-1,.,.,TGTGCCAGCAGCGCCGGGAGTTCTCCTCGGGATGAGCAGTTCTTC,CASSAGSSPRDEQFF
TRBV4-1,TRBJ2-7,few,.,TGCGCCAGCAGCCAAGATCTAGCGTCGAGGAACGAGCAGTACTTC,CASSQDLASRNEQYF
TRBV18,TRBJ2-7,.,TRBD2,TGTGCCAGCTCACTCGGTTTTCTAGCGGGAGCGAGCTCCTACGAGCAGTACTTC,CASSLGFLAGASSYEQYF
TRBV5-1,TRBJ2-7,.,.,TGCGCCAGCAGCTCCCGACAGGATTCCTACGAGCAGTACTTC,CASSSRQDSYEQYF
TRBV28,TRBJ2-5,few,TRBD1,TGTGCCAGCAGTTTATGGACAGGGATGGGCCAAGAGACCCAGTACTTC,CASSLWTGMGQETQYF
TRBV5-4,TRBJ2-7,.,TRBD1,TGTGCCAGTAGCCCCGGGACAGGGGGGACCTACGAGCAGTACTTC,CASSPGTGGTYEQYF
TRBV5-1,TRBJ2-7,.,.,TGCGCCAGCAGCCCCACCTACGAGCAGTACTTC,CASSPTYEQYF
TRBV7-2,TRBJ2-3,.,TRBD2,TGTGCCAGCAGCTCCAGCGGGAGGCTAGATACGCAGTATTTT,CASSSSGRLDTQYF
TRBV4-1,TRBJ1-2,.,TRBD1,TGCGCCAGCAGCCAAGGAGACAGGGTACCCAACTATGGCTACACCTTC,CASSQGDRVPNYGYTF
TRBV2,TRBJ1-4,.,.,TGTGCCAGCAACCAGGGACACACTAATGAAAAACTGTTTTTT,CASNQGHTNEKLFF
TRBV7-9,TRBJ2-3,.,.,TGTTCCAGCAGCTTATTCGGGAGCTCAGATACGCAGTATTTT,CSSSLFGSSDTQYF
TRBV4-3,TRBJ1-5,.,.,TGCGCCAGCAGCCCCGGACCGGGGGGCAATCAGCCCCAGCATTTT,CASSPGPGGNQPQHF
TRBV5-5,TRBJ2-5,.,.,TGTGCCAGCAGCTTGAGGAGCGTTCCAGAGACCCAGTACTTC,CASSLRSVPETQYF
TRBV4-2,TRBJ2-3,.,TRBD2,TGTGCCAGCAGCCGGACTACCTGGGGGACTAGCGGGAGGGGGGGGACAGATACGCAGTATTTT,CASSRTTWGTSGRGGTDTQYF
TRBV9,TRBJ2-1,.,.,TGTGCCAGCAGTTCTGGGGCGCGTAATGAGCAGTTCTTC,CASSSGARNEQFF
TRBV28,TRBJ1-4,.,.,TGTGCCACCCGGACAACAACTAATGAAAAACTGTTTTTT,CATRTTTNEKLFF
TRBV10-3,TRBJ2-7,.,TRBD2,TGTGCCATCAGTGGAGGCGGGAGCTACGAGCAGTACTTC,CAISGGGSYEQYF
TRBV4-1,TRBJ2-1,.,.,TGCGCCAGCAGCCAAGATAATGTGTTCTACAATGAGCAGTTCTTC,CASSQDNVFYNEQFF
TRBV2,TRBJ2-7,.,TRBD2,TGTGCCAGCAGTGCTCGAGGACTAGCGGACACGCTCGAGCAGTACTTC,CASSARGLADTLEQYF
TRBV7-9,TRBJ2-5,.,.,TGTGCCAGCAGCTTCCTGGGACTCCCTGGGGAGACCCAGTACTTC,CASSFLGLPGETQYF
TRBV28,TRBJ1-1,few,TRBD1,TGTGCCAGCAGTCCCACCCGGGACAGTGAAGCTTTCTTT,CASSPTRDSEAFF
TRBV5-4,TRBJ2-1,.,TRBD2,TGTGCCAGCAGCACTGGACTAGCGCATGAGCAGTTCTTC,CASSTGLAHEQFF